This T cell receptor beta chain was observed in a study of identical twins. Findings and limits, study-wide: The abundant beta clonotypes from cord blood had fewer insertions, and memory repertoires had none of this. Sharing of beta out-of-frame sequences by twins showed a weaker excess. Alpha sequences that were out-of-frame and twin-shared showed an excess of low generation probability.

The trim removed 2 bases at V and 3 bases at J, leaving 11 bases unmatched. This CDR3 comprises 17 residues. The sample holds many counts of this clonotype. Antigen: not known. Template switching supplied a universal primer site; unique molecular identifiers were carried on the cDNA. MiXCR, run by TCRdb on the 5' RACE reads, gives a single entry per CDR3 protein. The sample yields over 250,000 distinct CDR3 sequences, roughly 10% seen once. This sample also appeared in a second study, on yellow fever vaccine responses in identical twins.

Source material: CD8+ T cells sorted from blood. V is TRBV12-3 or TRBV12-4 and J is TRBJ2-5; 8 nucleotides align to TRBD1. This sequence was found in a woman aged 18-29 years in good health. CDR3: CASSLYPGGSREETQYF. The CDR3 DNA follows: TGTGCCAGCAGTTTATATCCAGGGGGCTCGAGGGAAGAGACCCAGTACTTC.